This TCR beta chain was retrieved from a study of TET2 disruption in CD19-targeted CAR T cells (dated by TCRdb to 2017 to 2018). Looking at the study overall: The number of samples was determined by the original clinical trial design and by which samples were available, and no additional inclusion criteria were applied. Overall study results and their limits: The conclusions drawn about the patient's CAR T cells were based on extensive analysis of just one subject.

The immunoSEQ assay was used for deep sequencing of the TCR beta chain. In the source study's methods: Only productive TCR beta rearrangements were used to calculate clonotype frequencies. TCRdb re-hosts the immuneACCESS table, in-frame sequences only. Its copies lack some clones; in the studies checked, an unresolved V gene accounts for under half of them, and the cause for the rest is not known. D and trimming were read from the DNA, whereas the V and J calls and clone size are those reported in that table. The sample table holds about 30,000 clones. Approximately 2% of the sample belongs to the ten largest clones. The sample's treatment or condition label, decoded: autologous CTL019 cells: CD19 CAR with 4-1BB and CD3 zeta domains. TCR zeta and 4-1BB costimulatory signaling domains were built into the CD19 CAR. T cells for CTL019 manufacturing were collected from peripheral blood by leukapheresis. The DNeasy Blood and Tissue Kit was used to extract genomic DNA from pre-infusion T cells, peripheral blood, or sorted post-infusion T cells.

On this clone: It has no known antigen specificity. The read ends 3 residues early relative to the CDR3; the germline J gene fills the gap.

The germline V gene yields LGHNA for CDR1 and YNFKEQ for CDR2. Including the terminal cysteine and phenylalanine, the CDR3 comprises 15 residues. Sequencing covers 36 bases of the CDR3, shown here with the frame starting at base 1. The V and J ends are trimmed by 0 bases and 0 bases, leaving 8 bases between them. The receptor comes from a man between 65 and 79 years old with chronic lymphocytic leukemia. The rearranged segments are TRBV4-2 and TRBJ1-1; the D gene is not confidently resolved. The starting material was CD8- CAR+ T cells sorted from cultured blood T cells, obtained for CD19 CAR T cell therapy. Per the publication, the cell subset or site label means: CD8-negative CAR-positive T cells from the infusion product. CDR3 sequence: CASSQDPGLNTEAFF. The CDR3 DNA, read in part, is TGTGCCAGCAGCCAAGATCCCGGGTTGAACACTGAA.